These 29 T cell receptor beta chains were sequenced from one sample in a study of CD8+ T cells in alopecia areata. The sequencing template was cDNA reverse transcribed from extracted RNA. Clones were read by immunoSEQ multiplex PCR, and TCRdb kept only the in-frame ones, dropping some. The sample shows around 120,000 clones, approximately 57% of them seen only once. Specified treatment: oral pan-JAK inhibitor, 5-10 mg twice daily. The material sequenced was CD4+ T cells sorted from blood, taken at week 4, from a patient treated with tofacitinib. These receptors came from a human donor with alopecia areata.

The gene calls are TRBV14 and TRBJ2-5, with D tentatively TRBD2 (6 bases). V shed 1 base and J shed 4 bases, with 13 bases lying between them. The CDR3 is 15 residues long. In germline, CDR1 is SGHDN, CDR2 FVKESK. DNA of the CDR3: TGTGCCAGCAGCCAAGCCGGGACTCAATTAGAGACCCAGTACTTC. Translating gives CASSQAGTQLETQYF.

This clone was counted a few times. The J gene is TRBJ2-5, the V gene TRBV30; 9 bases align to TRBD2. This CDR3 spans 15 amino acids. Germline CDR1 is GTSNPN and CDR2 is SVGIG (reference sequence). Trimming took 0 bases from V and 4 from J; bases not matched to a gene: 6. The CDR3 DNA is TGTGCCTGGAGTGTTCGGCGAGCGGGAGGAGAGACCCAGTACTTC. This sequence encodes CAWSVRRAGGETQYF.

The J gene is TRBJ1-5, the V gene TRBV28; D is ambiguous. The ends were cut back, 2 bases at V and 6 bases at J, with 8 bases in the middle. The length of the CDR3 is 13 residues. Germline CDR1 reads MDHEN; CDR2 reads SYDVKM. The CDR3 coding sequence is TGTGCCAGCAGTTTAGCGGGAGGTCAGCCCCAGCATTTT. Amino acid sequence: CASSLAGGQPQHF.

This chain uses TRBV7-9 with TRBJ1-5, with TRBD1 as a possible D gene (5 bases). The germline gives CDR1 SEHNR, CDR2 FQNEAQ (reference sequence). This CDR3 region has 14 residues. In nucleotides, the CDR3 is TGTGAACAGGTGGAGGGGTGGAACAATCAGCCCCAGCATTTT. Translated, it gives CEQVEGWNNQPQHF.

Details on this clone: The DNA is omitted, as the CDR3 cannot be located on it reliably, and the CDR3 follows TCRdb's listing. The V call is TRBV28, the J call TRBJ2-3; the D segment call TRBD1 is taken from the table without a DNA check. Germline assignment: CDR1 MDHEN and CDR2 SYDVKM. The CDR3 is 12 amino acids in total, end residues counted. The CDR3 spells CASSLFGQGIYF.

This sequence joins TRBV5-1 and TRBJ2-5; D could derive from TRBD1 or TRBD2 (6 bases each). The germline V gene encodes CDR1 SGHRS and CDR2 YFSETQ. This CDR3 is 15 amino acids long. The V and J ends lost 0 bases and 5 bases respectively, with 14 bases between them. The CDR3, as DNA: TGCGCCAGCAGCTTGGCCGAGGGGGGCCGGGAGACCCAGTACTTC. This translates into CASSLAEGGRETQYF.

The chain links TRBV7-2 to TRBJ1-2; D might be TRBD1 (5 bases). Germline CDR1 reads SGHTA; CDR2 reads FQGNSA. V lost 2 bases to trimming and J lost 4 bases, with 11 bases between them. The CDR3 totals 14 residues. The DNA for the CDR3 is TGTGCCAGCAGCTTATCGGGGGGTCGCTATGGCTACACCTTC. This translates into CASSLSGGRYGYTF.

V and J are TRBV7-2 and TRBJ2-7; tentatively, D is TRBD2 (6 bases). Between the trimmed V and J ends, which lost 3 bases and 2 bases, there was a span of 11 bases. From germline, CDR1 is SGHTA and CDR2 FQGNSA. The CDR3 runs to 14 residues. The CDR3 loop reads CASSFRGRTYEQYF. Here the CDR3 DNA reads TGTGCCAGCAGCTTTCGAGGGAGGACCTACGAGCAGTACTTC.

V gene TRBV6-5 combines with J gene TRBJ1-1; TRBD1 is a possible D gene (6 bases). This CDR3 is 13 amino acids long. Germline values: CDR1 MNHEY, CDR2 SVGAGI. Trimming took off 10 bases at V and 0 bases at J, with 12 bases between the two ends. This chain's CDR3 is CATVQGLNTEAFF. CDR3 bases: TGTGCCACTGTACAGGGTTTGAACACTGAAGCTTTCTTT.

This rearrangement joins TRBV30 to TRBJ2-5; TRBD2 aligns across 9 bases. The trim removed 1 base at V and 13 bases at J, leaving 4 bases unmatched. The CDR3 extends over 11 amino acids. The germline V gene encodes CDR1 GTSNPN and CDR2 SVGIG (reference sequence). CDR3 sequence reads: CAWSEGTSTYF. The CDR3 DNA sequence: TGTGCCTGGAGTGAGGGGACTAGCACGTACTTC. The full variable domain, completed using reference TRBV30 and TRBJ2-5, is SQTIHQWPATLVQPVGSPLSLECTVEGTSNPNLYWYRQAAGRGLQLLFYSVGIGQISSEVPQNLSASRPQDRQFILSSKKLLLSDSGFYLCAWSEGTSTYFGPGTRLLVL.

This clone has only one observation. The rearrangement uses TRBV2 and TRBJ1-2; D is undetermined. The V gene lost 4 bases and the J gene lost 1 base, with 10 bases spanning the gap. The CDR3 is made up of 14 amino acids. Germline CDR1 is SNHLY and CDR2 is FYNNEI. In nucleotides, the CDR3 is TGTGCCAGCAGTGTCTCGGGGTTTAACTATGGCTACACCTTC. This gives the protein CASSVSGFNYGYTF.

The rearrangement joins TRBV19 to TRBJ2-7; TRBD2 agrees at 8 bases. The CDR3 covers 15 residues. V lost 5 bases, J lost 7 bases, and 13 bases stayed unmatched. Germline V gene data show CDR1 as LNHDA and CDR2 as SQIVND (reference sequence). CDR3: CASSPPRAGVGEQYF. The DNA for the CDR3 is TGTGCCAGTAGTCCCCCCCGAGCGGGAGTTGGAGAGCAGTACTTC.

The genes are TRBV9 and TRBJ2-6; D unclear. V was shortened by 1 base and J by 1 base, with 0 bases between the two germline ends. The CDR3 is 13 residues long. Germline V gene data show CDR1 as SGDLS and CDR2 as YYNGEE. CDR3 in amino acids: CASSVSGANVLTF. For the CDR3, the DNA is TGTGCCAGCAGCGTATCTGGGGCCAACGTCCTGACTTTC.

The sample holds a few counts of this clone. The chain joins TRBV7-8 to TRBJ1-1; D is undetermined. V was cut by 1 base and J by 11 bases, with 11 bases left in between. This CDR3 has 12 amino acids. Germline V gene data show CDR1 as SGHVS and CDR2 as FQNEAQ. Here the CDR3 DNA reads TGTGCCAGCAGCTTAGTTGGCCGGACGGCTTTCTTT. Translated, it gives CASSLVGRTAFF.

This chain links TRBV7-3 with TRBJ2-5; D call uncertain. Germline loops: CDR1 SGHTA, CDR2 FQGTGA. V lost 2 bases and J 2 bases, leaving 9 bases between the germline ends. The CDR3 is 14 amino acids. The CDR3 DNA sequence: TGTGCCAGCAGCTTAGGTAGTGGGCAAGAGACCCAGTACTTC. It specifies CASSLGSGQETQYF.

This clone is termed medium-sized. The CDR3 DNA follows: TGCGCCAGCAGCCAAGATACGGGGGGCAGAAGAGTCCACGAGCAGTACTTC. This translates into CASSQDTGGRRVHEQYF. The chain joins TRBV4-1 to TRBJ2-7; D is possibly TRBD2 (7 bases). The CDR3 length is 17 residues. Trimming pared 0 bases from V and 5 bases from J, leaving 20 bases between. The germline CDR1 and CDR2 sequences are MGHRA and YSYEKL.

V usage is TRBV15 and J usage is TRBJ1-3, with a possible D match to TRBD1 (6 bases). The CDR3 loop spans 16 amino acids. CDR1 and CDR2 from the germline V gene are LNHNV and YYDKDF (reference sequence). Trimming left V 1 base short and J 0 bases short, with 10 bases between. This chain's CDR3 is CATSRGRGISGNTIYF. The CDR3 nucleotides read TGTGCCACCAGCAGAGGGAGGGGGATCTCTGGAAACACCATATATTTT.

This sequence joins TRBV7-2 and TRBJ2-3; 11 bases are a match to TRBD2. The CDR3 runs 17 residues. J was trimmed by 2 bases and V by 5 bases; bases with no gene match: 9. Germline-derived CDR1 and CDR2 are SGHTA and FQGNSA. CDR3 coding DNA: TGTGCCAGCAGCAGAAGGACTAGCGGGCAGACCACAGATACGCAGTATTTT. Its protein product is CASSRRTSGQTTDTQYF.

This clone was found a few times. V gene TRBV28 combines with J gene TRBJ1-2, with 7 bases identical to TRBD1. With 4 bases clipped from V and 5 bases from J, the junction kept 10 bases outside the gene matches. The CDR3 runs 15 residues. In germline, CDR1 is MDHEN, CDR2 SYDVKM. CDR3 sequence: CASSSSGTEDYGYTF. Here the CDR3 DNA reads TGTGCCAGCAGTTCCTCGGGGACAGAAGATTATGGCTACACCTTC.

V and J are TRBV7-2 and TRBJ1-5; D might be TRBD1 (5 bases). Between the trimmed V and J ends, which lost 1 base and 7 bases, there was a span of 14 bases. The germline V gene has CDR1 SGHTA and CDR2 FQGNSA. CDR3 size: 15 residues. Here the CDR3 reads CASSLGGRDGQPQHF. CDR3 nucleotide sequence: TGTGCCAGCAGCTTAGGGGGCAGGGACGGGCAGCCCCAGCATTTT.

The V gene is TRBV4-1, the J gene TRBJ1-5, with TRBD1 matching 8 bases. J lost 6 bases, V lost 4 bases, and 14 bases had no gene match. Per the germline V gene, CDR1 is MGHRA and CDR2 is YSYEKL. CDR3 length: 17 amino acids. CDR3 region: CASSPRTGRTSSQPQHF. The CDR3 coding sequence is TGCGCCAGCAGCCCTCGGACAGGGAGGACTTCCAGTCAGCCCCAGCATTTT.

The gene calls are TRBV5-1 and TRBJ2-5, with D unresolved. The CDR3 totals 13 residues. Between the trimmed V and J ends, which lost 0 bases and 4 bases, there was a span of 7 bases. Germline V gene lookup returns CDR1 SGHRS and CDR2 YFSETQ. CDR3 nucleotide sequence: TGCGCCAGCAGCTTGGATGGGTTAGAGACCCAGTACTTC. Its protein is CASSLDGLETQYF.

The rearrangement joins TRBV10-3 to TRBJ1-4; 9 bases agree with TRBD1. The CDR3 covers 15 residues. CDR1 is ENHRY and CDR2 is SYGVKD in the germline V gene. The V gene end was trimmed by 4 bases and the J gene end by 7 bases; junction bases not matched to a gene: 7. The CDR3 loop is CAISAGQGSSEKLFF. CDR3 DNA: TGTGCCATCAGTGCGGGACAGGGTTCGAGTGAAAAACTGTTTTTT.

This clone came up a few times. The J gene is TRBJ1-6, the V gene TRBV7-3; 7 bases agree with TRBD1. This CDR3 has 16 residues. J was trimmed by 9 bases and V by 5 bases; bases with no gene match: 13. Germline values: CDR1 SGHTA, CDR2 FQGTGA. The DNA of the CDR3 is TGTGCCAGCAGCACGACAGGGCGTCCGTCGGCTTCACCCCTCCACTTT. Protein: CASSTTGRPSASPLHF.

This clone occurred a few times. The chain links TRBV27 to TRBJ2-6; the D is unclear. The germline V gene has CDR1 MNHEY and CDR2 SMNVEV (reference sequence). The CDR3 sequence is 14 residues long. V dropped 4 bases and J dropped 0 bases, with 4 bases sitting between them. The DNA for the CDR3 is TGTGCCAGCAGTTGGAGCTCTGGGGCCAACGTCCTGACTTTC. Translation: CASSWSSGANVLTF.

This chain uses TRBV30 with TRBJ1-2; D call uncertain. CDR1 and CDR2 (germline): GTSNPN, SVGIG (reference sequence). V gave up 3 bases and J gave up 11 bases, with 13 bases separating them. CDR3 length: 11 residues. As DNA, the CDR3 is TGTGCCTGGAGCGACAAGGTTGGATACACCTTC. This gives the protein CAWSDKVGYTF.

The chain couples TRBV18 to TRBJ2-7, with D perhaps matching TRBD1 (5 bases). Trimming cost V 1 base and J 5 bases, with 9 bases left between them. The CDR3 runs to 13 residues. CDR1 is KGHSH and CDR2 is LQKENI in the germline V gene. CDR3 nucleotide sequence: TGTGCCAGCTCACCACAGGGGTTCCACGAGCAGTACTTC. Translation: CASSPQGFHEQYF.

This clone showed up just a few times. This chain links TRBV14 with TRBJ1-1; TRBD1 might be the D (5 bases). Trimming left V 3 bases short and J 1 base short, with 15 bases between. Germline V gene sequence: CDR1 SGHDN, CDR2 FVKESK. The CDR3 totals 16 residues. The CDR3: CASSQRAGRKNTEAFF. The CDR3 DNA reads TGTGCCAGCAGCCAGAGGGCGGGACGGAAGAACACTGAAGCTTTCTTT. Based on the CDR3 plus reference TRBV14 and TRBJ1-1, the full variable domain is EAGVTQFPSHSVIEKGQTVTLRCDPISGHDNLYWYRRVMGKEIKFLLHFVKESKQDESGMPNNRFLAERTGGTYSTLKVQPAELEDSGVYFCASSQRAGRKNTEAFFGQGTRLTVV.

The chain has TRBV7-9 and TRBJ1-6; D is perhaps TRBD1 (5 bases). V lost 1 base and J lost 11, with 12 bases in between. Germline-derived CDR1 and CDR2 are SEHNR and FQNEAQ (reference sequence). The CDR3 spans 14 residues. Here the CDR3 DNA reads TGTGCCAGCAGCTTAGGGGGCAGTTCAGCACCCCTCCACTTT. It specifies CASSLGGSSAPLHF.